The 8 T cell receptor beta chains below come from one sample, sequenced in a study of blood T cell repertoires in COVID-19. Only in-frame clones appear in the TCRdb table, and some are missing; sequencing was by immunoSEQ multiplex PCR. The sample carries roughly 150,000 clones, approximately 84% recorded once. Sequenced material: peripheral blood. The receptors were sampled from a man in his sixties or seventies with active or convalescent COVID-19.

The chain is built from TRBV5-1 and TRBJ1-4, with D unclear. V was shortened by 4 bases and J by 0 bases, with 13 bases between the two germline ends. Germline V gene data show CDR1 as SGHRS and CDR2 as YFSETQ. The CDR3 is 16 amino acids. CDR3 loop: CASSPEVVATNEKLFF. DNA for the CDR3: TGCGCCAGCAGCCCGGAGGTAGTTGCAACTAATGAAAAACTGTTTTTT.

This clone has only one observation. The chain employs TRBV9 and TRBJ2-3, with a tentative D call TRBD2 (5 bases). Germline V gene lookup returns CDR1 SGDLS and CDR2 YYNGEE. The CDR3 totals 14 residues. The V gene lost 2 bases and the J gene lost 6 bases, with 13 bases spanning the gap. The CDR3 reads CASSVSSERDTQYF. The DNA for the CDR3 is TGTGCCAGCAGCGTCTCTTCAGAGCGGGATACGCAGTATTTT.

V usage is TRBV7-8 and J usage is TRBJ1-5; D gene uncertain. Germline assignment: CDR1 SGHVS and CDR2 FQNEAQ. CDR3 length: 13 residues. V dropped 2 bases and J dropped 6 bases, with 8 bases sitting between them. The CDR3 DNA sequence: TGTGCCAGCAGCTTACTAGCCGGTCAGCCCCAGCATTTT. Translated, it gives CASSLLAGQPQHF.

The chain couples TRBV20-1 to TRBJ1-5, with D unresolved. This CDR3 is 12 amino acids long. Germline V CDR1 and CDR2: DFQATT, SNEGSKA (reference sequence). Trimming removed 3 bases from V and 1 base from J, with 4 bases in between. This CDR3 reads CSASRSNQPQHF. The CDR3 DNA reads TGCAGTGCTAGTCGGAGCAATCAGCCCCAGCATTTT.

CDR3 DNA sequence: TGTGCCAGCAGCTTGAGACAGGGGGTACGAGCTTTCTTT. It translates to CASSLRQGVRAFF. The V gene is TRBV7-2, the J gene TRBJ1-1, with 9 bases fitting TRBD1. Germline V lookup: CDR1 SGHTA, CDR2 FQGNSA. CDR3 length: 13 residues. V shed 3 bases and J 10 bases; nucleotides not matched to a gene: 6.

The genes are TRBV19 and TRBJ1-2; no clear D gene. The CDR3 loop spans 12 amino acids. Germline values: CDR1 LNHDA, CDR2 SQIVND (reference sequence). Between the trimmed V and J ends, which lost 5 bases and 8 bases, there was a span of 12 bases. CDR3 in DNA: TGTGCCAGTAGTCCTCCCTTAAGCGGCTACACCTTC. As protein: CASSPPLSGYTF.

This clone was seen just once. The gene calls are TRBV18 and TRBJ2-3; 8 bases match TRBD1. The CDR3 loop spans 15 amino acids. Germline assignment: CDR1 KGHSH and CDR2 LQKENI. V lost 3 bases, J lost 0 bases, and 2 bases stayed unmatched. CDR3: CASSPQGASTDTQYF. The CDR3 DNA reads TGTGCCAGCTCACCGCAGGGGGCTAGCACAGATACGCAGTATTTT. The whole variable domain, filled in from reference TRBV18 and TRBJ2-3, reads NAGVMQNPRHLVRRRGQEARLRCSPMKGHSHVYWYRQLPEEGLKFMVYLQKENIIDESGMPKERFSAEFPKEGPSILRIQQVVRGDSAAYFCASSPQGASTDTQYFGPGTRLTVL.

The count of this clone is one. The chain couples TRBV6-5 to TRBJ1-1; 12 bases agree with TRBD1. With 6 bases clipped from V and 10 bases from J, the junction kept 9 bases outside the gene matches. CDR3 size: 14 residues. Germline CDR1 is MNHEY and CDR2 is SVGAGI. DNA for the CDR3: TGTGCCAGCAGACCTACGGGACAGGGGGCTTCAGCTTTCTTT. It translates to CASRPTGQGASAFF.